This is a list of T cell receptor beta chains from one sample in a study of OX40 agonist ivuxolimab in advanced cancers. Libraries were prepared by immunoSEQ multiplex PCR; TCRdb keeps only in-frame clonotypes and omits some of them. The sample records about 39,000 clones, about 81% being singletons. The source was CD4+ or CD8+ T cells sorted from blood, collected in a trial of the OX40 agonist ivuxolimab. Receptors were obtained from an adult with an advanced solid tumor such as melanoma, head and neck, liver or kidney cancer. Both conserved end residues are part of each CDR3. D genes are given only for firm matches. Not all rows give a size; the values are once, few, many and, for expanded clones, a class.

clone size: .
V gene: TRBV4-1
D gene: .
J gene: TRBJ2-1
CDR3 DNA: TGCGCCAGCAGCCAAGACGGGACCCGGGGGTTCAATGAGCAGTTCTTC
CDR3 protein: CASSQDGTRGFNEQFF

clone size: .
V gene: TRBV5-1
D gene: .
J gene: TRBJ1-6
CDR3 DNA: TGCGCCAGCAGCTTGCGCTCTTCCAATTCACCCCTCCACTTT
CDR3 protein: CASSLRSSNSPLHF

clone size: .
V gene: TRBV19
D gene: .
J gene: TRBJ1-4
CDR3 DNA: TGTGCCAGTAGTATGCCTGCAACCGGTAATGAAAAACTGTTTTTT
CDR3 protein: CASSMPATGNEKLFF

clone size: .
V gene: TRBV27
D gene: .
J gene: TRBJ2-7
CDR3 DNA: TGTGCCAGCAGTTTCGTAGTTGGAATCGGGGGCCACGAGCAGTACTTC
CDR3 protein: CASSFVVGIGGHEQYF

clone size: .
V gene: TRBV25-1
D gene: .
J gene: TRBJ2-3
CDR3 DNA: TGTGCCAGCAGTGAATATCAAGGAGGACGCTCAGATACGCAGTATTTT
CDR3 protein: CASSEYQGGRSDTQYF

clone size: .
V gene: TRBV2
D gene: TRBD1
J gene: TRBJ1-2
CDR3 DNA: TGTGCCAGCAGCCCACAGGGGGGGTGGGGCTACACCTTC
CDR3 protein: CASSPQGGWGYTF

clone size: .
V gene: TRBV19
D gene: TRBD2
J gene: TRBJ2-1
CDR3 DNA: TGTGCCAGTAGGACTAGCGAGAAACACAATGAGCAGTTCTTC
CDR3 protein: CASRTSEKHNEQFF

clone size: .
V gene: TRBV27
D gene: .
J gene: TRBJ2-2
CDR3 DNA: TGTGCCAGCAGTTTGGTTAGAAACACCGGGGAGCTGTTTTTT
CDR3 protein: CASSLVRNTGELFF

clone size: .
V gene: TRBV9
D gene: TRBD1
J gene: TRBJ1-5
CDR3 DNA: TGTGCCAGCAGTAGGACAGGGGGCAGTTCCCCCCAGCATTTT
CDR3 protein: CASSRTGGSSPQHF

clone size: .
V gene: TRBV6-1
D gene: .
J gene: TRBJ2-1
CDR3 DNA: TGTGCCAGCAGGGACTACAATGAGCAGTTCTTC
CDR3 protein: CASRDYNEQFF

clone size: .
V gene: TRBV5-4
D gene: .
J gene: TRBJ2-6
CDR3 DNA: TGTGCCAGCAGGGACGGAGGCTCCGGGGCCAACGTCCTGACTTTC
CDR3 protein: CASRDGGSGANVLTF

clone size: .
V gene: TRBV7-3
D gene: .
J gene: TRBJ2-2
CDR3 DNA: TGTGCCAGCAGTGGACTCCACACCGGGGAGCTGTTTTTT
CDR3 protein: CASSGLHTGELFF

clone size: .
V gene: TRBV4-2
D gene: TRBD1
J gene: TRBJ2-3
CDR3 DNA: TGTGCCAGCAGCCAACAGTCAGGGGGCCCAGATACGCAGTATTTT
CDR3 protein: CASSQQSGGPDTQYF

clone size: .
V gene: TRBV2
D gene: .
J gene: TRBJ1-5
CDR3 DNA: TGTGCCAGCCAACAGACCCGGGACCAGCCCCAGCATTTT
CDR3 protein: CASQQTRDQPQHF

clone size: .
V gene: TRBV19
D gene: TRBD1
J gene: TRBJ2-2
CDR3 DNA: TGTGCCAGTAGTAAAGACAGGGGCGGGGACACCGGGGAGCTGTTTTTT
CDR3 protein: CASSKDRGGDTGELFF

clone size: few
V gene: TRBV5-1
D gene: .
J gene: TRBJ2-1
CDR3 DNA: TGCGCCAGCAGCTTGGGCTGGAAGGCCCCCTACAATGAGCAGTTCTTC
CDR3 protein: CASSLGWKAPYNEQFF

clone size: medium-sized
V gene: TRBV7-2
D gene: TRBD2
J gene: TRBJ2-1
CDR3 DNA: TGTGCCAGCAGCTCTACTAGCGGACCATACAATGAGCAGTTCTTC
CDR3 protein: CASSSTSGPYNEQFF

clone size: .
V gene: TRBV19
D gene: TRBD2
J gene: TRBJ2-1
CDR3 DNA: TGTGCCAGTAGTATCCCGACTAGCGGGAGCTATGAGCAGTTCTTC
CDR3 protein: CASSIPTSGSYEQFF

clone size: few
V gene: TRBV2
D gene: .
J gene: TRBJ2-1
CDR3 DNA: TGTGCCAGCAGTGGCCCCGGACAGTACAATGAGCAGTTCTTC
CDR3 protein: CASSGPGQYNEQFF

clone size: few
V gene: TRBV11-1
D gene: .
J gene: TRBJ2-3
CDR3 DNA: TGTGCCAGCAGCTATGACAGGGGAGGGAGGACAGATACGCAGTATTTT
CDR3 protein: CASSYDRGGRTDTQYF

clone size: .
V gene: TRBV6-1
D gene: TRBD1
J gene: TRBJ2-1
CDR3 DNA: TGTGCCAGCAATTCGGGACAGGGACTTGAGCAGTTCTTC
CDR3 protein: CASNSGQGLEQFF

clone size: once
V gene: TRBV7-2
D gene: TRBD1
J gene: TRBJ1-1
CDR3 DNA: TGTGCCAGCAGCTTACACCCGACACAGGGGGTAACTGAAGCTTTCTTT
CDR3 protein: CASSLHPTQGVTEAFF

clone size: .
V gene: TRBV10-3
D gene: .
J gene: TRBJ1-1
CDR3 DNA: TGTGCCATCAGTGAACCACAGGGACGGGCGGACACTGAAGCTTTCTTT
CDR3 protein: CAISEPQGRADTEAFF

clone size: .
V gene: TRBV10-3
D gene: TRBD2
J gene: TRBJ2-1
CDR3 DNA: TGTGCCATCAGTGTAAGGCTAGCGGGTGAAAATGAGCAGTTCTTC
CDR3 protein: CAISVRLAGENEQFF

clone size: few
V gene: TRBV20-1
D gene: .
J gene: TRBJ2-5
CDR3 DNA: TGCAATGCCTGGATAGGAGAGACCCAGTACTTC
CDR3 protein: CNAWIGETQYF

clone size: .
V gene: TRBV5-1
D gene: TRBD1
J gene: TRBJ1-2
CDR3 DNA: TGCGCCAGCAGCCCCCGGACAGGCAATGGCTGCACCTTC
CDR3 protein: CASSPRTGNGCTF

clone size: .
V gene: TRBV29-1
D gene: .
J gene: TRBJ2-5
CDR3 DNA: TGCAGCGTTGAGGGAGTTTACCAAGAGACCCAGTACTTC
CDR3 protein: CSVEGVYQETQYF

clone size: .
V gene: TRBV5-1
D gene: TRBD1
J gene: TRBJ2-3
CDR3 DNA: TGCGCCAGCAGCCAGGGACAGAACACAGATACGCAGTATTTT
CDR3 protein: CASSQGQNTDTQYF

clone size: once
V gene: TRBV19
D gene: .
J gene: TRBJ2-5
CDR3 DNA: TGTGCCAGTAGTATCGGGGGTAGTCGTGCAGAGACCCAGTACTTC
CDR3 protein: CASSIGGSRAETQYF

clone size: once
V gene: TRBV4-1
D gene: .
J gene: TRBJ2-3
CDR3 DNA: TGCGCCAGCAGCCGACCACTAGCAGCTAGCACAGATACGCAGTATTTT
CDR3 protein: CASSRPLAASTDTQYF

clone size: .
V gene: TRBV7-9
D gene: .
J gene: TRBJ1-1
CDR3 DNA: TGTGCCAGCAGCTTGGGCCTAGGACAAGGAGCGGGGGAAGCTTTCTTT
CDR3 protein: CASSLGLGQGAGEAFF

clone size: few
V gene: TRBV18
D gene: .
J gene: TRBJ2-5
CDR3 DNA: TGTGCCAGCTCACGGTCCCAAGAGACCCAGTACTTC
CDR3 protein: CASSRSQETQYF

clone size: .
V gene: TRBV4-2
D gene: .
J gene: TRBJ2-3
CDR3 DNA: TGTGCCAGCAGCCAGGGGTTTCTAGCGGATACGCAGTATTTT
CDR3 protein: CASSQGFLADTQYF

clone size: .
V gene: TRBV18
D gene: .
J gene: TRBJ2-1
CDR3 DNA: TGTGCCAGCTCACCAACCTACAATGAGCAGTTCTTC
CDR3 protein: CASSPTYNEQFF

clone size: .
V gene: TRBV29-1
D gene: TRBD1
J gene: TRBJ2-1
CDR3 DNA: TGCAGCGTTGGGGGTTGGACAGGGGTCTACAATGAGCAGTTCTTC
CDR3 protein: CSVGGWTGVYNEQFF

clone size: .
V gene: TRBV30
D gene: TRBD1
J gene: TRBJ1-1
CDR3 DNA: TGTGCCTGGAGTCCATGGACAGGGAGGAACACTGAAGCTTTCTTT
CDR3 protein: CAWSPWTGRNTEAFF

clone size: .
V gene: TRBV10-1
D gene: TRBD1
J gene: TRBJ2-1
CDR3 DNA: TGCGCCAGCAGAGAACATACCCGTCCCGGGACAGGGGTAGGGGGGCACTACAATGAGCAGTTCTTC
CDR3 protein: CASREHTRPGTGVGGHYNEQFF

clone size: .
V gene: TRBV4-3
D gene: TRBD2
J gene: TRBJ2-3
CDR3 DNA: TGCGCCAGCAGCCCCGGACTAGCGGGAGTCTTAGATACGCAGTATTTT
CDR3 protein: CASSPGLAGVLDTQYF

clone size: .
V gene: TRBV6-6
D gene: .
J gene: TRBJ1-2
CDR3 DNA: TGTGCCAGCAGTTACCTTCTTAACTATGGCTACACCTTC
CDR3 protein: CASSYLLNYGYTF

clone size: .
V gene: TRBV2
D gene: .
J gene: TRBJ2-5
CDR3 DNA: TGTGCCAGCCTGCTCGGGGCCCCCGGAGAGACCCAGTACTTC
CDR3 protein: CASLLGAPGETQYF

clone size: .
V gene: TRBV19
D gene: .
J gene: TRBJ2-5
CDR3 DNA: TGTGCCAGTAGTATAACTTTGGCCGGGGAGACCCAGTACTTC
CDR3 protein: CASSITLAGETQYF

clone size: .
V gene: TRBV6-5
D gene: .
J gene: TRBJ1-2
CDR3 DNA: TGTGCCAGCACCAACGCGGGCAGCTATGGCTACACCTTC
CDR3 protein: CASTNAGSYGYTF

clone size: .
V gene: TRBV10-1
D gene: TRBD2
J gene: TRBJ2-3
CDR3 DNA: TGCGCCAGCAGTTCTAGCGGGGGGAGCACAGATACGCAGTATTTT
CDR3 protein: CASSSSGGSTDTQYF

clone size: .
V gene: TRBV6-6
D gene: TRBD1
J gene: TRBJ1-1
CDR3 DNA: TGTGCCAGCAGTTACCGACAGGGGGTGAACACTGAAGCTTTCTTT
CDR3 protein: CASSYRQGVNTEAFF

clone size: once
V gene: TRBV5-5
D gene: .
J gene: TRBJ2-6
CDR3 DNA: TGTGCCAGCAGCGTAGCTAACGTCCTGACTTTC
CDR3 protein: CASSVANVLTF

clone size: few
V gene: TRBV5-4
D gene: .
J gene: TRBJ1-1
CDR3 DNA: TGTGCCAGCAGCCCCAGCGGGCACATGAACACTGAAGCTTTCTTT
CDR3 protein: CASSPSGHMNTEAFF

clone size: .
V gene: TRBV7-8
D gene: .
J gene: TRBJ2-1
CDR3 DNA: TGTGCCAGCAGCTTAGGCCCTAGCAGAATCGATGAGCAGTTCTTC
CDR3 protein: CASSLGPSRIDEQFF

clone size: .
V gene: TRBV9
D gene: .
J gene: TRBJ1-3
CDR3 DNA: TGTGCCAGCAGCGTATCGCCAGGCCGAAACACCATATATTTT
CDR3 protein: CASSVSPGRNTIYF

clone size: .
V gene: TRBV2
D gene: TRBD2
J gene: TRBJ2-7
CDR3 DNA: TGTGCCAGCAGTGGGGTAGCGGGCTTGGGCCCCGAGCAGTACTTC
CDR3 protein: CASSGVAGLGPEQYF

clone size: .
V gene: TRBV27
D gene: TRBD2
J gene: TRBJ2-7
CDR3 DNA: TGTGCCAGCAGGACAAGCGGGAGACCTTCCTACGAGCAGTACTTC
CDR3 protein: CASRTSGRPSYEQYF

clone size: .
V gene: TRBV7-9
D gene: .
J gene: TRBJ2-1
CDR3 DNA: TGTGCCAGCACCCAAGGTCGGGGACGGACTTACAATGAGCAGTTCTTC
CDR3 protein: CASTQGRGRTYNEQFF

clone size: .
V gene: TRBV15
D gene: .
J gene: TRBJ1-1
CDR3 DNA: TGTGCCACCAGCAGAGATTCGGGGGCACGGGCTTTCTTT
CDR3 protein: CATSRDSGARAFF

clone size: .
V gene: TRBV7-2
D gene: .
J gene: TRBJ2-1
CDR3 DNA: TGTGCCAGCAGCTTAGAGCGCGGCAATGAGCAGTTCTTC
CDR3 protein: CASSLERGNEQFF